The next 14 T cell receptor beta chains were all read from a single sample in a study of blood T cell repertoires in COVID-19. Repertoires were generated with immunoSEQ multiplex PCR, while TCRdb's copy carries only in-frame clones and drops some. Of about 120,000 clones listed, 81% are singletons. Sequenced sample: peripheral blood. These TCRs come from a human donor in a cohort sampled during active COVID-19.

V is TRBV5-1 and J is TRBJ1-1, with TRBD1 as a possible D gene (5 bases). The germline gives CDR1 SGHRS, CDR2 YFSETQ. Trimming took 5 bases from V and 0 from J, leaving 8 bases between them. This CDR3 spans 13 amino acids. CDR3 coding DNA: TGCGCCAGCAGACGGGACTTGAACACTGAAGCTTTCTTT. This sequence encodes CASRRDLNTEAFF.

This sequence joins TRBV7-9 and TRBJ2-7, with D tentatively TRBD1 (6 bases). Germline V lookup: CDR1 SEHNR, CDR2 FQNEAQ (reference sequence). Trimming pared 8 bases from V and 5 bases from J, leaving 13 bases between. The CDR3 sequence is 12 residues long. The CDR3 DNA follows: TGTGCCAGCGCTTCGCAGGGGAACGAGCAGTACTTC. Its translation: CASASQGNEQYF.

This clone was seen once. V is TRBV6-1 and J is TRBJ1-1; 8 nucleotides align to TRBD1. The CDR3 contains 14 residues. V trimming: 6 bases; J trimming: 0 bases; junction bases outside the gene matches: 3. Germline lookup yields CDR1 MNHNS and CDR2 SASEGT. The CDR3 protein is CASSRQGMNTEAFF. As DNA, the CDR3 is TGTGCCAGCAGCAGACAGGGGATGAACACTGAAGCTTTCTTT.

V is TRBV28 and J is TRBJ2-5; TRBD2 agrees at 10 bases. This CDR3 region has 14 residues. The trim removed 7 bases at V and 9 bases at J, leaving 11 bases unmatched. The V gene's germline CDR1 is MDHEN and CDR2 SYDVKM. CDR3 nucleotide sequence: TGTGCCAGCATCGCCTCGTCTAGCGGGAGCCCCCAGTACTTC. Translation gives CASIASSSGSPQYF.

The chain carries TRBV4-3 and TRBJ1-5; possibly TRBD1 for D (5 bases). V was shortened by 2 bases and J by 2 bases, with 13 bases between the two germline ends. The CDR3 totals 16 residues. Germline V gene sequence: CDR1 LGHNA, CDR2 YSLEER. CDR3: CASSQTRATGNQPQHF. Here the CDR3 DNA reads TGCGCCAGCAGCCAAACCAGGGCAACGGGCAATCAGCCCCAGCATTTT.

The J gene is TRBJ2-7, the V gene TRBV30; 9 bases fit TRBD1. Per germline, CDR1 GTSNPN and CDR2 SVGIG (reference sequence). The V and J ends lost 4 bases and 5 bases, in that order; junction bases with no gene match: 9. CDR3 length equals 14 residues. CDR3 in DNA: TGTGCCTGGAATACAGGGGGCGCGAAGAACGAGCAGTACTTC. It codes for CAWNTGGAKNEQYF.

This clone was seen a single time. The chain has TRBV10-3 and TRBJ2-7; possible D gene TRBD2, 5 bases. In germline, CDR1 is ENHRY, CDR2 SYGVKD. Deletions cut 3 bases from V and 3 bases from J, with 12 bases between. This CDR3 is built from 14 residues. The CDR3 loop reads CAISDPERNYEQYF. Written as DNA, the CDR3 is TGTGCCATCAGTGACCCAGAGCGGAACTACGAGCAGTACTTC.

The chain combines TRBV7-2 with TRBJ2-1; D perhaps matches TRBD1 (6 bases). Germline V lookup: CDR1 SGHTA, CDR2 FQGNSA. The V end lost 5 bases, the J end lost 2 bases, and 13 bases lay between the germline ends. This CDR3 spans 15 amino acids. CDR3 coding DNA: TGTGCCAGCAGCCCTGACAGGTCGCCCTACAATGAGCAGTTCTTC. Translation: CASSPDRSPYNEQFF.

The CDR3 is CASSSDLGGQAIKQAFF. The CDR3 DNA reads TGTGCCAGCAGCTCGGACCTTGGGGGACAGGCCATAAAGCAAGCTTTCTTT. This chain links TRBV5-6 with TRBJ1-1; 8 positions agree with TRBD1. J lost 9 bases, V lost 3 bases, and 19 bases had no gene match. This CDR3 has 17 amino acids. Per germline, CDR1 SGHDT and CDR2 YYEEEE. The entire variable domain, with the rest obtained from reference TRBV5-6 and TRBJ1-1, is as follows: DAGVTQSPTHLIKTRGQQVTLRCSPKSGHDTVSWYQQALGQGPQFIFQYYEEEERQRGNFPDRFSGHQFPNYSSELNVNALLLGDSALYLCASSSDLGGQAIKQAFFGQGTRLTVV.

On this clone itself: Relative to the germline gene, one junction end is altered; a read error may explain this. The gene calls are TRBV6-1 and TRBJ2-7, with D unclear. This CDR3 spans 15 amino acids. In germline, CDR1 is MNHNS, CDR2 SASEGT. CDR3 loop: CASSEDDRKSYVQYF. DNA for the CDR3: TGTGCCAGCAGTGAAGACGATCGCAAATCCTACGTGCAGTACTTC.

The chain links TRBV4-1 to TRBJ1-4, with a weak D call TRBD1 (5 bases). Germline CDR1 is MGHRA and CDR2 is YSYEKL. The V and J ends lost 1 base and 0 bases respectively, with 15 bases between them. The CDR3 loop spans 18 amino acids. CDR3 nucleotide sequence: TGCGCCAGCAGCCAAGGAACAGGCAGAAGGGCAACTAATGAAAAACTGTTTTTT. Protein sequence: CASSQGTGRRATNEKLFF.

The V call is TRBV6-5, the J call TRBJ2-7; D remains ambiguous. Germline V CDR1 and CDR2: MNHEY, SVGAGI. V was clipped by 0 bases and J by 0 bases, with 9 bases between them. The CDR3 consists of 15 residues. DNA of the CDR3: TGTGCCAGCAGTTACTCTGACACCGACTCCTACGAGCAGTACTTC. Its protein is CASSYSDTDSYEQYF.

V and J are TRBV7-8 and TRBJ1-5; perhaps TRBD1 as D (6 bases). This CDR3 is 14 amino acids long. From germline, CDR1 is SGHVS and CDR2 FQNEAQ. With 2 bases removed from V and 7 bases from J, the gap between germline ends came to 12 bases. CDR3 in amino acids: CASSLNTGNQPQHF. Written as DNA, the CDR3 is TGTGCCAGCAGCTTAAATACAGGGAACCAGCCCCAGCATTTT.

The rearrangement links TRBV7-3 to TRBJ1-1; 9 bases map to TRBD1. Germline CDR1 and CDR2: SGHTA and FQGTGA. The V segment lost 4 bases and the J segment 4 bases; nucleotides outside the gene matches: 1. CDR3 size: 13 residues. The CDR3 here is CASSWTGVTEAFF. CDR3 coding DNA: TGTGCCAGCAGCTGGACAGGGGTCACTGAAGCTTTCTTT.